These 18 T cell receptor beta chains came from one sample sequenced in a study of radiotherapy plus CTLA-4 blockade in lung cancer. Sequencing was performed with immunoSEQ multiplex PCR; in TCRdb, only in-frame clones are kept and a portion is missing. In the table there are some 73,000 clones, less than 85% of which are singletons. The specimen was peripheral blood, collected from a patient treated with radiotherapy plus ipilimumab. The source is a human donor with non-small cell lung cancer whose response to radiotherapy plus ipilimumab could not be evaluated.

This clone showed up just a few times. This chain links TRBV7-5 with TRBJ2-7; the DNA was not compared with TRBD1, the D call given in the table. TRBV7-5 is marked as a pseudogene. The length of the CDR3 is 18 residues. DNA for the CDR3: TGTGTCAGAAGCCCGCGACGAGAGATCCGGTTGCAGGTACGCGAGCAGTACTTC. Translating it yields CVRSPRREIRLQVREQYF.

The chain has TRBV28 and TRBJ2-7; perhaps TRBD1 as D (5 bases). The CDR3 runs to 10 residues. Deletions cut 5 bases from V and 7 bases from J, with 6 bases between. In germline, CDR1 is MDHEN, CDR2 SYDVKM. The CDR3 sequence is CASSRTEQYF. In DNA, the CDR3 is TGTGCCAGCAGTCGGACAGAGCAGTACTTC.

The chain employs TRBV25-1 and TRBJ2-5; TRBD1 is a possible D gene (6 bases). The CDR3 runs 13 residues. CDR1 and CDR2 from the germline V gene are MGHDK and SYGVNS. The germline V and J ends were trimmed by 5 bases and 5 bases, with 12 bases remaining between them. This chain's CDR3 is CASSRQARETQYF. The CDR3 bases are TGTGCCAGCAGTCGACAGGCTAGGGAGACCCAGTACTTC. Supplemented by reference TRBV25-1 and TRBJ2-5, the full variable domain reads EADIYQTPRYLVIGTGKKITLECSQTMGHDKMYWYQQDPGMELHLIHYSYGVNSTEKGDLSSESTVSRIRTEHFPLTLESARPSHTSQYLCASSRQARETQYFGPGTRLLVL.

This clone turned up a few times. The V and J genes are TRBV7-9 and TRBJ2-2; the match to TRBD2 covers 10 bases. J was trimmed by 2 bases and V by 4 bases; bases with no gene match: 4. The CDR3 contains 16 residues. Germline assignment: CDR1 SEHNR and CDR2 FQNEAQ (reference sequence). CDR3 sequence (DNA): TGTGCCAGCAGCTCCAGCGGGGGGGCCAACACCGGGGAGCTGTTTTTT. Protein product: CASSSSGGANTGELFF. Full variable domain (outside the CDR3, taken from reference TRBV7-9 and TRBJ2-2): DTGVSQNPRHKITKRGQNVTFRCDPISEHNRLYWYRQTLGQGPEFLTYFQNEAQLEKSRLLSDRFSAERPKGSFSTLEIQRTEQGDSAMYLCASSSSGGANTGELFFGEGSRLTVL.

This chain joins TRBV7-6 and TRBJ2-1; D may be TRBD2 (6 bases). CDR1 and CDR2 from the germline V gene are SGHVS and FNYEAQ. CDR3 length: 22 amino acids. With 1 base removed from V and 4 bases from J, the gap between germline ends came to 32 bases. The CDR3, as DNA: TGTGCCAGCAGCTTAGTAGATCGAGCAGAAACGGACCCGGGAGTGTATTACAATGAGCAGTTCTTC. Translating it yields CASSLVDRAETDPGVYYNEQFF. Using reference TRBV7-6 and TRBJ2-1 for the parts outside the CDR3, the full variable domain is GAGVSQSPRYKVTKRGQDVALRCDPISGHVSLYWYRQALGQGPEFLTYFNYEAQQDKSGLPNDRFSAERPEGSISTLTIQRTEQRDSAMYRCASSLVDRAETDPGVYYNEQFFGPGTRLTVL.

The V and J genes are TRBV18 and TRBJ2-5; 8 nucleotides line up with TRBD1. Gene TRBJ2-7 matches the end of the DNA better, so the J call may be wrong. Germline V CDR1 and CDR2: KGHSH, LQKENI. The length of the CDR3 is 15 residues. DNA for the CDR3: TGTGCCAGCTCACTCTACAGGGGGGAAAGTGGCGAGCAGTACTTC. As protein: CASSLYRGESGEQYF.

The chain recombines TRBV7-2 with TRBJ1-1; D not resolved. V was cut by 5 bases and J by 4 bases, with 5 bases left in between. Germline-derived CDR1 and CDR2 are SGHTA and FQGNSA. CDR3 length: 11 residues. CDR3 DNA sequence: TGTGCCAGCAGCACAACCACTGAAGCTTTCTTT. Its translation: CASSTTTEAFF.

The rearrangement joins TRBV5-1 to TRBJ2-2, with TRBD1 as a possible D gene (6 bases). In germline, CDR1 is SGHRS, CDR2 YFSETQ. Trimming left V 1 base short and J 2 bases short, with 15 bases between. The CDR3 totals 17 residues. The CDR3 loop is CASSLIRQGINTGELFF. CDR3 DNA: TGCGCCAGCAGCTTGATTCGCCAGGGGATTAACACCGGGGAGCTGTTTTTT. Complete variable domain (other parts from reference TRBV5-1 and TRBJ2-2): KAGVTQTPRYLIKTRGQQVTLSCSPISGHRSVSWYQQTPGQGLQFLFEYFSETQRNKGNFPGRFSGRQFSNSRSEMNVSTLELGDSALYLCASSLIRQGINTGELFFGEGSRLTVL.

This chain uses TRBV6-5 with TRBJ1-2; D may be TRBD1 (6 bases). Trimming cost V 5 bases and J 8 bases, with 12 bases left between them. This CDR3 has 12 amino acids. Per germline, CDR1 MNHEY and CDR2 SVGAGI. CDR3 sequence: CASSIGGRGYTF. The CDR3, as DNA: TGTGCCAGCAGTATAGGGGGTCGGGGCTACACCTTC.

J is TRBJ1-1 and V is TRBV28; D may be TRBD1 (6 bases). The CDR3 totals 18 residues. Germline CDR1 and CDR2: MDHEN and SYDVKM. V lost 5 bases to trimming and J lost 7 bases, with 29 bases between them. The CDR3 loop is CASSTVGGHWTGRDEAFF. CDR3 nucleotide sequence: TGTGCCAGCAGTACCGTAGGGGGACACTGGACCGGGCGCGATGAAGCTTTCTTT.

This clone was detected once. The chain is built from TRBV28 and TRBJ2-2; the match to TRBD2 covers 12 bases. Germline loops: CDR1 MDHEN, CDR2 SYDVKM. After removal of 5 bases from V and 4 bases from J, the junction contained 17 bases not matched to a gene. The CDR3 is 20 residues long. CDR3: CASSPRDRLAGGSGTGELFF. CDR3 nucleotides: TGTGCCAGCAGTCCCAGGGACAGGCTAGCGGGGGGGTCGGGCACCGGGGAGCTGTTTTTT.

The chain employs TRBV5-1 and TRBJ2-7, with a possible D match to TRBD1 (6 bases). The germline CDR1 and CDR2 sequences are SGHRS and YFSETQ. This CDR3 is built from 17 residues. Trimming removed 4 bases from V and 1 base from J, with 21 bases in between. CDR3 bases: TGCGCCAGCAGCCCAAGACCGGCCCAGGGGATGTCCTACGAGCAGTACTTC. This codes for CASSPRPAQGMSYEQYF.

The chain carries TRBV7-8 and TRBJ2-5, with 9 nucleotides matching TRBD2. The CDR3 spans 16 residues. Trimming took 5 bases from V and 4 from J; bases not matched to a gene: 11. Per the germline V gene, CDR1 is SGHVS and CDR2 is FQNEAQ. CDR3 bases: TGTGCCAGCAGCCCCACTCGAGCGGGGGGTGGAGAGACCCAGTACTTC. Translation gives CASSPTRAGGGETQYF.

This clone was counted a single time. J is TRBJ1-4 and V is TRBV5-4; 10 positions match TRBD1. Germline trimming cut 4 bases from V and 5 bases from J; bases unmatched to any gene: 2. Germline V CDR1 and CDR2: SGHNT, YYREEE (reference sequence). This CDR3 contains 14 residues. CDR3 protein: CASSVDRGNEKLFF. The DNA for the CDR3 is TGTGCCAGCAGCGTGGACAGGGGGAATGAAAAACTGTTTTTT.

This clone was picked up a small number of times. The gene calls are TRBV6-6 and TRBJ2-5; 9 nucleotides agree with TRBD1. This CDR3 is built from 14 residues. Trimming removed 5 bases from V and 7 bases from J; junction bases left unmatched: 8. Per the germline V gene, CDR1 is MNHNY and CDR2 is SVGAGI (reference sequence). Here the CDR3 reads CASSRQGVGTTQYF. The CDR3 nucleotides read TGTGCCAGCAGTAGACAGGGGGTTGGGACGACCCAGTACTTC.

The chain links TRBV11-2 to TRBJ1-2, with 9 bases identical to TRBD1. V was pared by 7 bases and J by 2 bases, with 8 bases of the junction left unmatched. The germline V gene encodes CDR1 SGHAT and CDR2 FQNNGV. This CDR3 is 15 amino acids long. CDR3 coding DNA: TGTGCCAGCACCCCCACAGGGGGCACAAACTATGGCTACACCTTC. This translates into CASTPTGGTNYGYTF.

This clone has a handful of counts. The rearrangement joins TRBV10-3 to TRBJ1-2, with 7 bases aligning to TRBD1. The CDR3 covers 11 residues. With V trimmed by 8 bases and J by 4 bases, 1 base remained unmatched. Germline CDR1 is ENHRY and CDR2 is SYGVKD. CDR3 nucleotides: TGTGCCATCGGGGACAGCTATGGCTACACCTTC. Its translation: CAIGDSYGYTF.

As DNA, the CDR3 is TGCGCCAGCAGCCAGAGGGACATGGGGTTTGTTACGGGGGAGCTGTTTTTT. Its protein is CASSQRDMGFVTGELFF. This chain links TRBV4-1 with TRBJ2-2; TRBD1 might be the D (6 bases). Between the trimmed V and J ends, which lost 3 bases and 8 bases, there was a span of 22 bases. The germline gives CDR1 MGHRA, CDR2 YSYEKL. This CDR3 has 17 amino acids.